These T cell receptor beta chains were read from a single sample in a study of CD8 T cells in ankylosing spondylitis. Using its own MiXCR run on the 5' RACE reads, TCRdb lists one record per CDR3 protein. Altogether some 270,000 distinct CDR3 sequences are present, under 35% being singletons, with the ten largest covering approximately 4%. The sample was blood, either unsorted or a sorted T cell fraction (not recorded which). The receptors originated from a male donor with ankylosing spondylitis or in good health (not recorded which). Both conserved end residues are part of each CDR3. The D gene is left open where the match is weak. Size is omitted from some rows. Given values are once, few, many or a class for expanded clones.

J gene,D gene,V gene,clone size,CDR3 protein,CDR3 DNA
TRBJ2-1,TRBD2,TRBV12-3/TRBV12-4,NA,CASSFLAGAEQFF,TGTGCCAGCAGTTTTCTAGCGGGGGCGGAGCAGTTCTTC
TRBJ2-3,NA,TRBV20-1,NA,CSARDEYTDTQYF,TGCAGTGCTAGAGATGAATACACAGATACGCAGTATTTT
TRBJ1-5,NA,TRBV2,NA,CASNPGEGPQHF,TGTGCCAGCAACCCAGGGGAGGGTCCCCAGCATTTT
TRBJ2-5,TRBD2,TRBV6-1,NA,CASSQPGGQETQYF,TGTGCCAGCAGCCAACCGGGGGGCCAAGAGACCCAGTACTTC
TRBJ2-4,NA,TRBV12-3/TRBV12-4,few,CASSYGGPQYF,TGTGCCAGCAGTTATGGAGGGCCCCAGTACTTC
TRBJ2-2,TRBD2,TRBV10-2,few,CASSGLAGVNTGELFF,TGCGCCAGCAGTGGACTAGCGGGGGTGAACACCGGGGAGCTGTTTTTT
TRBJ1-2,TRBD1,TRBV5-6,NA,CASSLAADRGRNYGYTF,TGTGCCAGCAGCTTGGCCGCGGACAGGGGTCGTAACTATGGCTACACCTTC
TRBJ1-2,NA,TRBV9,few,CASSRTESYGYTF,TGTGCCAGCAGCCGGACAGAGTCCTATGGCTACACCTTC
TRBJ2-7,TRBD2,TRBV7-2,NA,CATSTKAGGYEQYF,TGTGCCACCAGCACTAAAGCGGGGGGCTACGAGCAGTACTTC
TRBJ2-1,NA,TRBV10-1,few,CASSEAASSYNEQFF,TGCGCCAGCAGTGAGGCGGCGAGCTCCTACAATGAGCAGTTCTTC
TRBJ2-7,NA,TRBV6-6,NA,CASSLPPSDEQYF,TGTGCCAGCAGTCTCCCCCCTTCGGACGAGCAGTACTTC
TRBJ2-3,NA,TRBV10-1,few,CASSDRADTQYF,TGCGCCAGCAGTGATCGGGCAGATACGCAGTATTTT
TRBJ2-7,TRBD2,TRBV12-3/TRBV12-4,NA,CASSFRAGGNAQYF,TGTGCCAGCAGTTTTAGGGCGGGGGGCAACGCGCAGTACTTC
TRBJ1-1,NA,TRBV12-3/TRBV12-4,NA,CASSLSSGNTEAFF,TGTGCCAGCAGTTTAAGTTCCGGCAACACTGAAGCTTTCTTT
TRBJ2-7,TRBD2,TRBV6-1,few,CASRQSSRGSGSEYF,TGTGCCAGCAGACAATCTTCGCGGGGGAGTGGGAGTGAGTACTTC
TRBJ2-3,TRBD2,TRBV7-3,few,CASSQYGGARHYPGTDTQYF,TGTGCCAGCAGCCAGTACGGGGGGGCCAGACACTACCCCGGCACAGATACGCAGTATTTT
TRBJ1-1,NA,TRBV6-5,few,CASSYLTENTEAFF,TGTGCCAGCAGTTACTTGACAGAGAACACTGAAGCTTTCTTT
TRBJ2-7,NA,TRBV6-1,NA,CASSRDGATYEQYF,TGTGCCAGCAGCCGGGACGGGGCTACCTACGAGCAGTACTTC
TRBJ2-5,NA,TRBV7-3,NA,CASSLSGGGRETQYF,TGTGCCAGCAGCCTGTCGGGGGGCGGGCGGGAGACCCAGTACTTC
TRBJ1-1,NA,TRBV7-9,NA,CASSSRYLTEAFF,TGTGCCAGCAGCTCACGGTACCTGACTGAAGCTTTCTTT
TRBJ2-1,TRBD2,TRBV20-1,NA,CSPRGGDEQFF,TGCAGCCCCCGCGGGGGAGATGAGCAGTTCTTC
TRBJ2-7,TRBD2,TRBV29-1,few,CSVEDGTSGEQYF,TGCAGCGTTGAAGACGGGACTAGCGGCGAGCAGTACTTC
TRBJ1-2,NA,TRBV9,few,CASSGRAAGYGYTF,TGTGCCAGCAGCGGCCGGGCGGCGGGCTATGGCTACACCTTC
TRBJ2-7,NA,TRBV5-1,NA,CASSPRDPSYEQYF,TGCGCCAGCAGCCCCCGGGACCCCTCCTACGAGCAGTACTTC
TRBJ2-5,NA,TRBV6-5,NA,CASSYSASQETQYF,TGTGCCAGCAGTTACTCCGCTAGCCAAGAGACCCAGTACTTC
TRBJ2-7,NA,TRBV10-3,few,CAISESLDEQYF,TGTGCCATCAGTGAGTCCCTTGACGAGCAGTACTTC
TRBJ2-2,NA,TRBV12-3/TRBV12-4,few,CASSLDGNTGELFF,TGTGCCAGCAGCCTCGACGGAAACACCGGGGAGCTGTTTTTT
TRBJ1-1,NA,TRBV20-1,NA,CSARTTRGAFF,TGCAGTGCAAGGACCACGAGGGGAGCTTTCTTT
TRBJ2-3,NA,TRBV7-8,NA,CASSPRQGRVDTQYF,TGTGCCAGCAGCCCCCGACAGGGGAGGGTAGATACGCAGTATTTT
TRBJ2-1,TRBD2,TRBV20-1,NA,CSARTSGAGGGQFF,TGCAGTGCAAGGACTAGCGGGGCGGGAGGTGGGCAGTTCTTC
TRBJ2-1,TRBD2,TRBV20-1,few,CSALSGGRYNEQFF,TGCAGTGCTTTAAGCGGGGGGCGTTACAATGAGCAGTTCTTC
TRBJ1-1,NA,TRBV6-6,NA,CASKGMNTEAFF,TGTGCCAGCAAGGGGATGAACACTGAAGCTTTCTTT
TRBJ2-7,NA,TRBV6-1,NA,CASRNDREGVYEQYF,TGTGCCAGCAGAAACGACAGGGAGGGGGTCTACGAGCAGTACTTC
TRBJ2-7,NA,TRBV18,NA,CASSTGLIYEQYF,TGTGCCAGCTCAACAGGGCTAATCTACGAGCAGTACTTC
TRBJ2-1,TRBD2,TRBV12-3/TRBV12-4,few,CASSLRGLAGGPVTYNEQFF,TGTGCCAGCAGTCTTCGGGGTCTAGCGGGGGGGCCGGTGACCTACAATGAGCAGTTCTTC
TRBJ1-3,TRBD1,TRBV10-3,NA,CAISERAGGLTGNTIYF,TGTGCCATCAGTGAGAGGGCAGGGGGATTGACTGGAAACACCATATATTTT
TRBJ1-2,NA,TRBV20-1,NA,CSARWLQGIGYGYTF,TGCAGTGCTAGATGGCTTCAGGGGATAGGATATGGCTACACCTTC
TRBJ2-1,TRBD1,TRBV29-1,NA,CSDLQGARNEQFF,TGCAGCGACTTACAGGGGGCGCGGAATGAGCAGTTCTTC
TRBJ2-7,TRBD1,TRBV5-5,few,CASSATGTGAYEQYF,TGTGCCAGCAGCGCTACCGGGACAGGGGCCTACGAGCAGTACTTC
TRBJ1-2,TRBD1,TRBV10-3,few,CAISEGQGASYGYTF,TGTGCCATCAGTGAGGGACAGGGGGCTTCCTATGGCTACACCTTC
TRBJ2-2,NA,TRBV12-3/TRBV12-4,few,CASTPAGFGELFF,TGTGCCAGCACCCCAGCAGGGTTTGGGGAGCTGTTTTTT
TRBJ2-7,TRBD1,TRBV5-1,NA,CASRPGTADYEQYF,TGCGCCAGCCGGCCCGGGACAGCCGACTACGAGCAGTACTTC
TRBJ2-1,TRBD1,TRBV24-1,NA,CATSDVGQGARNEQFF,TGTGCCACCAGTGACGTTGGACAGGGGGCTAGGAATGAGCAGTTCTTC
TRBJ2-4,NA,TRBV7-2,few,CASSEHATGLYF,TGTGCCAGCAGTGAACACGCCACAGGGTTGTACTTC
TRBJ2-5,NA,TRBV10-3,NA,CAISDHWAGETQYF,TGTGCCATCAGTGATCACTGGGCCGGAGAGACCCAGTACTTC
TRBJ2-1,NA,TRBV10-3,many,CATTQTVLAYNEQFF,TGTGCCACCACTCAGACAGTTTTGGCCTACAATGAGCAGTTCTTC
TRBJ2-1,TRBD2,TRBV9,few,CASSVGGLNNEQFF,TGTGCCAGCAGCGTAGGGGGACTAAACAATGAGCAGTTCTTC
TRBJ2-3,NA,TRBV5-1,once,CASNLDLKDTQYF,TGCGCCAGCAACCTGGACCTAAAAGATACGCAGTATTTT
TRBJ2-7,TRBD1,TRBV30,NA,CAWSPGQVYEQYF,TGTGCCTGGAGCCCCGGACAGGTCTACGAGCAGTACTTC
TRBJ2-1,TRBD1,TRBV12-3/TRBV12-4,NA,CASRSGTGSGNEQFF,TGTGCCAGCAGGTCAGGGACAGGGAGTGGCAATGAGCAGTTCTTC
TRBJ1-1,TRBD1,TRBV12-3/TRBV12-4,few,CASSRGLSEAFF,TGTGCCAGCAGCAGGGGGCTGTCTGAAGCTTTCTTT
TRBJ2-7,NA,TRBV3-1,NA,CASTYRGEQYF,TGTGCCAGCACCTATAGGGGCGAGCAGTACTTC
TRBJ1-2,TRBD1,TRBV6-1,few,CASSLLKPDRGLWVYGYTF,TGTGCCAGCAGCCTCCTAAAACCAGACAGGGGGCTGTGGGTTTATGGCTACACCTTC
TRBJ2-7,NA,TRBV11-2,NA,CASSSKLGSSYEQYF,TGTGCCAGCAGCTCCAAACTGGGGAGCTCCTACGAGCAGTACTTC
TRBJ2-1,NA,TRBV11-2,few,CASSLSASYNEQFF,TGTGCCAGCAGCTTGTCAGCTTCCTACAATGAGCAGTTCTTC
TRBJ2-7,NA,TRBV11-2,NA,CASTATLKGYEQYF,TGTGCCAGCACCGCCACCCTCAAAGGCTACGAGCAGTACTTC
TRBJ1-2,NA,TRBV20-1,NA,CSARVGGPYGYTF,TGCAGTGCTAGAGTTGGGGGACCCTATGGCTACACCTTC
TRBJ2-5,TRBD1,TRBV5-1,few,CASSFQGAEETQYF,TGCGCCAGCAGCTTCCAGGGGGCAGAAGAGACCCAGTACTTC
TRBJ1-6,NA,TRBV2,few,CASSVKVWNSPLHF,TGTGCCAGCAGTGTCAAGGTCTGGAATTCACCCCTCCACTTT
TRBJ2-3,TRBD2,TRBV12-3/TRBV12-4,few,CASSFGRGSTDTQYF,TGTGCCAGCAGTTTCGGGAGGGGGAGCACAGATACGCAGTATTTT